The 12 T cell receptor beta chains below come from one sample, sequenced in a study of T cells in Graves' hyperthyroidism and ophthalmopathy. Using RNA transcripts as the source, TCR beta CDR3 regions were amplified. Primed by the HTBI set, a first-round RT-PCR was run on the TCR CDR3. In TCRdb, the multiplex PCR reads were re-called with MiXCR into one record per CDR3 protein. The table lists under 400,000 distinct CDR3 sequences, around a sixth of them singletons. Specimen: blood. These receptors were taken from a woman in her forties or fifties with Graves' hyperthyroidism.

In regard to this clonotype: This clone may be a read error of a much larger clone one base away. J is TRBJ2-3 and V is TRBV7-6, with a possible D match to TRBD1 (5 bases). The end of the DNA fits TRBJ1-5 better, so the J call may be wrong. Germline V gene sequence: CDR1 SGHVS, CDR2 FNYEAQ. This CDR3 spans 15 amino acids. CDR3 residues: CASSYTSGGSDTQHF. The CDR3 DNA is TGTGCCAGCAGCTATACTAGCGGGGGATCAGATACGCAGCATTTT.

Comments on this clonotype: A much larger clone differs by one base, so this may be a read error. V gene TRBV11-2 combines with J gene TRBJ2-3; no clear D gene. The CDR3 runs to 13 residues. Germline V CDR1 and CDR2: SGHAT, FQNNGV. The chain's CDR3 is CAGSASSTDTQYF. The CDR3 DNA reads TGTGCCGGCAGCGCCTCTAGCACAGATACGCAGTATTTT.

This clonotype was seen a few times. J is TRBJ1-3 and V is TRBV2; no clear D gene. This CDR3 comprises 14 residues. Germline V lookup: CDR1 SNHLY, CDR2 FYNNEI. The germline V and J ends were trimmed by 7 bases and 0 bases, with 10 bases remaining between them. In nucleotides, the CDR3 is TGTGCCAGCACCGCCGGGTACTCTGGAAACACCATATATTTT. Translation: CASTAGYSGNTIYF.

The gene calls are TRBV28 and TRBJ2-1, with D perhaps TRBD2 (5 bases). CDR3 size: 13 residues. In germline, CDR1 is MDHEN, CDR2 SYDVKM. Trimming left V 5 bases short and J 6 bases short, with 11 bases between. The CDR3 coding sequence is TGTGCCAGCAGTGCTCCGGGGTCCAATGAGCAGTTCTTC. Translated: CASSAPGSNEQFF.

The chain carries TRBV10-3 and TRBJ2-5, with TRBD1 as a possible D gene (5 bases). V was clipped by 6 bases and J by 5 bases, with 13 bases between them. Per germline, CDR1 ENHRY and CDR2 SYGVKD. This CDR3 is 13 amino acids long. The CDR3: CAIRTRERETQYF. Written as DNA, the CDR3 is TGTGCCATCAGGACCAGGGAACGGGAGACCCAGTACTTC.

The chain is built from TRBV6-5 and TRBJ2-1, with D possibly matching TRBD2 (5 bases). The V gene's germline CDR1 is MNHEY and CDR2 SVGAGI. The length of the CDR3 is 15 residues. V lost 2 bases, J lost 6 bases, and 14 bases lay in between. CDR3 protein: CASSYATLGSNEQFF. The CDR3 nucleotides are TGTGCCAGCAGTTACGCAACCCTAGGGAGCAATGAGCAGTTCTTC.

This clonotype was counted a few times. CDR3 bases: TGTGCCAGCAGCTTGTCCGGGCGCCGCGAGCTGTTTTTT. Its protein is CASSLSGRRELFF. The chain carries TRBV7-6 and TRBJ2-2, with D unclear. CDR1 is SGHVS, CDR2 FNYEAQ, per germline. The CDR3 consists of 13 residues. V shed 3 bases and J shed 11 bases, with 13 bases lying between them.

As DNA, the CDR3 is TGTGCCAGCAGTTCACCGGGACAGGGTCCCTACGAGCAGTACTTC. Translation gives CASSSPGQGPYEQYF. The gene calls are TRBV6-1 and TRBJ2-7; 9 nucleotides match TRBD1. CDR3 length: 15 amino acids. The J segment lost 2 bases and the V segment lost 5 bases, leaving 7 bases of the junction unmatched. Per germline, CDR1 MNHNS and CDR2 SASEGT.

This clonotype has at least ten counts. The J gene is TRBJ2-3, the V gene TRBV7-3; the D gene is possibly TRBD1 (5 bases). The germline gives CDR1 SGHTA, CDR2 FQGTGA. This CDR3 comprises 14 residues. Trimming removed 2 bases from V and 6 bases from J, with 12 bases in between. CDR3 sequence: CASSLQGGIDTQYF. The CDR3 DNA reads as TGTGCCAGCAGCTTACAGGGTGGTATCGATACGCAGTATTTT.

The chain links TRBV9 to TRBJ2-3; 9 positions match TRBD2. Germline loops: CDR1 SGDLS, CDR2 YYNGEE. This CDR3 has 18 residues. The V segment lost 1 base and the J segment 2 bases; nucleotides outside the gene matches: 11. The CDR3 here is CASSVRAASGDYTDTQYF. CDR3 coding DNA: TGTGCCAGCAGCGTAAGGGCGGCTAGCGGGGACTACACAGATACGCAGTATTTT.

Concerning this clonotype itself: The junction does not match germline at one end; this may be a read error. This chain connects TRBV5-5 to TRBJ2-1; no clear D gene. Germline values: CDR1 SGHKS, CDR2 YYEKEE (reference sequence). The CDR3 extends over 14 amino acids. This CDR3 is CANSLTGSHNEQFF. The DNA of the CDR3 is TGTGCCAACAGCTTGACTGGGTCGCACAATGAGCAGTTCTTC.

The chain uses TRBV18 and TRBJ1-2; no definite D call. The length of the CDR3 is 17 residues. The germline V gene encodes CDR1 KGHSH and CDR2 LQKENI. V lost 3 bases to trimming and J lost 2 bases, with 19 bases between them. The CDR3 here is CASSPPSGVRSNYGYTF. The CDR3 coding sequence is TGTGCCAGCTCACCCCCTTCCGGGGTGAGGTCAAACTATGGCTACACCTTC.